What follows is one T cell receptor beta chain and its context. The antigen is undetermined. Sequencing was performed with immunoSEQ multiplex PCR; in TCRdb, only in-frame clones are kept and a portion is missing. The sample includes approximately 80,000 clones, 80% to 95% of them seen just once. From germline, CDR1 is SGDLS and CDR2 YYNGEE. The length of the CDR3 is 18 residues. With V trimmed by 0 bases and J by 9 bases, 18 bases remained unmatched. This specimen belongs to a study of OX40 agonist ivuxolimab in advanced cancers. Study-wide background: Intravenous ivuxolimab at 0.01 to 10 mg/kg was given to patients every 2 weeks.

Autoimmune disease history or systemic immunosuppression was exclusionary. Broader study findings: Within 6 weeks, CD4+ and CD8+ blood T cells expanded clonally at 0.1 to 3.0 mg/kg. The expanded peripheral T cells' antigen specificity was not determined.

The chain carries TRBV9 and TRBJ2-4; 7 nucleotides match TRBD2. The material was CD4+ or CD8+ T cells sorted from blood, obtained in a trial of the OX40 agonist ivuxolimab. The TCR was taken from an adult with an advanced solid tumor such as melanoma, head and neck, liver or kidney cancer. The CDR3 here is CASSVGISGTTMEGIQYF. The CDR3 region has the DNA TGTGCCAGCAGCGTAGGTATATCGGGGACTACGATGGAAGGCATTCAGTACTTC.